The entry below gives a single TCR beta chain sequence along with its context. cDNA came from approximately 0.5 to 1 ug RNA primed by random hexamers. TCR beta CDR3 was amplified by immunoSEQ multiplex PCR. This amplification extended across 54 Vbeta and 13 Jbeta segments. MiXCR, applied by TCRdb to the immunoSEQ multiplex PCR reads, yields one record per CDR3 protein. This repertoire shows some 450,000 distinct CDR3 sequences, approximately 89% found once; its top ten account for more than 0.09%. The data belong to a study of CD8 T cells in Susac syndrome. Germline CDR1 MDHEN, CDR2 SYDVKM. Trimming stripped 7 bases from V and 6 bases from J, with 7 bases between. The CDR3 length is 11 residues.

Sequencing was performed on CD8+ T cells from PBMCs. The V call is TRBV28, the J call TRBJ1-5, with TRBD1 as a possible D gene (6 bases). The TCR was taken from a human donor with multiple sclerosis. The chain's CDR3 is CASKGVQPQHF. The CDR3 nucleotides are TGTGCCAGCAAGGGGGTTCAGCCCCAGCATTTT.